These 25 T cell receptor beta chains share one sample of origin, sequenced in a study of blood T cell repertoires in COVID-19. Using immunoSEQ multiplex PCR, the repertoire was profiled, and TCRdb retains in-frame clones only, with some absent. The repertoire has about 170,000 clones, about 85% of them found once; the top ten carry 3.3%. Material for sequencing was peripheral blood. The receptors here all came from a human donor with acute or convalescent COVID-19. The donor label of this sample is uncertain.

This rearrangement joins TRBV5-4 to TRBJ1-2; tentatively, D is TRBD1 (6 bases). The V end was cut by 4 bases, the J end by 6 bases, with 16 bases between. Germline V gene data show CDR1 as SGHNT and CDR2 as YYREEE (reference sequence). The CDR3 length is 14 residues. The CDR3 DNA reads TGTGCCAGCAGCGCCCGGACAGTTGGCCATGGCTACACCTTC. It encodes CASSARTVGHGYTF.

The chain links TRBV9 to TRBJ1-5, with TRBD1 as a possible D gene (6 bases). V was clipped by 4 bases and J by 5 bases, with 25 bases between them. The CDR3 loop spans 18 amino acids. Germline-derived CDR1 and CDR2 are SGDLS and YYNGEE. CDR3 sequence (DNA): TGTGCCAGCAGCTCTTCAGGTAGCAGGGGAAGGTCTGATCAGCCCCAGCATTTT. Encoded protein: CASSSSGSRGRSDQPQHF.

This clone was counted only a few times. This chain connects TRBV4-2 to TRBJ2-1; D possibly corresponds to TRBD1 (6 bases). The germline V and J ends were trimmed by 0 bases and 9 bases, with 15 bases remaining between them. This CDR3 region has 15 residues. Germline CDR1 LGHNA, CDR2 YNFKEQ. CDR3 residues: CASSQERGSSSEQFF. The CDR3, as DNA: TGTGCCAGCAGCCAAGAGAGGGGGTCCTCGAGTGAGCAGTTCTTC.

This chain connects TRBV9 to TRBJ1-2; D unresolved. Germline V lookup: CDR1 SGDLS, CDR2 YYNGEE. Trimming left V 3 bases short and J 1 base short, with 7 bases between. The CDR3 length is 13 residues. CDR3 sequence reads: CASSGYSNYGYTF. Here the CDR3 DNA reads TGTGCCAGCAGCGGATACAGTAACTATGGCTACACCTTC.

The chain links TRBV7-2 to TRBJ1-1; tentative D call: TRBD1 (5 bases). The V end lost 0 bases, the J end lost 5 bases, and 13 bases lay between the germline ends. The germline CDR1 and CDR2 sequences are SGHTA and FQGNSA. CDR3 length: 15 residues. The CDR3 coding sequence is TGTGCCAGCAGCTTAGCGTGGGGGAGGGAAACTGAAGCTTTCTTT. It yields the protein CASSLAWGRETEAFF.

V is TRBV7-9 and J is TRBJ2-2; maybe TRBD1 (6 bases). This CDR3 spans 17 amino acids. Germline V lookup: CDR1 SEHNR, CDR2 FQNEAQ (reference sequence). The ends were cut back, 7 bases at V and 2 bases at J, with 20 bases in the middle. This chain's CDR3 is CASIRFTGQLNTGELFF. The CDR3 coding sequence is TGTGCCAGCATCAGATTTACAGGGCAACTTAACACCGGGGAGCTGTTTTTT.

The rearrangement uses TRBV29-1 and TRBJ1-1; possibly TRBD1 for D (6 bases). This CDR3 spans 14 amino acids. Deletions cut 4 bases from V and 5 bases from J, with 17 bases between. The germline gives CDR1 SQVTM, CDR2 ANQGSEA. The DNA for the CDR3 is TGCAGCGTTGGGGGAGGGGGAGGACAGACTGAAGCTTTCTTT. Translating gives CSVGGGGGQTEAFF. The full variable domain, with the rest looked up from reference TRBV29-1 and TRBJ1-1, is SAVISQKPSRDICQRGTSLTIQCQVDSQVTMMFWYRQQPGQSLTLIATANQGSEATYESGFVIDKFPISRPNLTFSTLTVSNMSPEDSSIYLCSVGGGGGQTEAFFGQGTRLTVV.

CDR3 bases: TGTGCCAGCAGCAAAGAGAAAGGAGGGAGTCCAAAAGAGACCCAGTACTTC. This translates into CASSKEKGGSPKETQYF. The chain carries TRBV21-1 and TRBJ2-5; the table names TRBD2, a call not compared with the DNA. TRBV21-1 is a known pseudogene. CDR3 length equals 17 residues.

The chain joins TRBV24-1 to TRBJ2-3; D call uncertain. From germline, CDR1 is KGHDR and CDR2 SFDVKD. The V and J ends lost 5 bases and 3 bases respectively, with 5 bases between them. This CDR3 is 12 amino acids long. CDR3 nucleotides: TGTGCCACCAGTGCCCTAACAGATACGCAGTATTTT. It codes for CATSALTDTQYF.

This clone was seen just once. The V gene is TRBV9, the J gene TRBJ1-2; 9 positions match TRBD1. CDR1 and CDR2 from the germline V gene are SGDLS and YYNGEE. This CDR3 is 16 amino acids long. The V and J ends lost 3 bases and 4 bases, in that order; junction bases with no gene match: 10. The CDR3 DNA follows: TGTGCCAGCAGCGCCGGGACAGGGTACGGTATCTATGGCTACACCTTC. As protein: CASSAGTGYGIYGYTF.

This chain joins TRBV6-2 or TRBV6-3 and TRBJ2-1; TRBD2 agrees at 9 bases. V lost 2 bases and J lost 2; bases outside the gene matches: 4. This CDR3 has 16 amino acids. Germline V gene sequence: CDR1 MNHEY, CDR2 SVGEGT. CDR3 amino acids: CASSYLRGGAYNEQFF. DNA for the CDR3: TGTGCCAGCAGTTACCTGCGGGGGGGAGCCTACAATGAGCAGTTCTTC.

The chain has TRBV5-6 and TRBJ1-1; TRBD1 agrees at 9 bases. In germline, CDR1 is SGHDT, CDR2 YYEEEE. V dropped 0 bases and J dropped 4; count of bases not matched to a gene: 1. This CDR3 has 14 amino acids. The CDR3 spells CASSLGQGVTEAFF. The CDR3 DNA is TGTGCCAGCAGCTTGGGACAGGGGGTCACTGAAGCTTTCTTT.

The chain combines TRBV6-5 with TRBJ2-3, with 10 bases matching TRBD1. This CDR3 has 15 residues. Losses at the gene ends were 5 bases for V and 3 bases for J; bases not matched to a gene: 5. The germline gives CDR1 MNHEY, CDR2 SVGAGI. In DNA, the CDR3 is TGTGCCAGCAGTACGCCGGGACAGGGGACAGATACGCAGTATTTT. It codes for CASSTPGQGTDTQYF.

This chain links TRBV29-1 with TRBJ1-4, with 9 bases matching TRBD1. CDR1 and CDR2 (germline): SQVTM, ANQGSEA. V was clipped by 7 bases and J by 5 bases; unmatched bases: 11. CDR3 length equals 15 residues. The CDR3 DNA sequence: TGCAGCGCTGGGCTCACGGGACAGGGAAATGAAAAACTGTTTTTT. Amino acids: CSAGLTGQGNEKLFF.

V and J are TRBV11-2 and TRBJ2-7; D possibly corresponds to TRBD2 (7 bases). Trimming stripped 7 bases from V and 7 bases from J, with 23 bases between. Germline CDR1 and CDR2: SGHAT and FQNNGV. This CDR3 region has 15 residues. The CDR3 loop is CASNPSGGGPREQYF. The CDR3 DNA reads TGTGCCAGCAACCCCTCGGGCGGGGGCCCGAGGGAGCAGTACTTC.

This chain connects TRBV5-4 to TRBJ1-2, with D possibly being TRBD1 (6 bases). Germline V CDR1 and CDR2: SGHNT, YYREEE (reference sequence). This CDR3 contains 14 residues. Trimming cost V 0 bases and J 5 bases, with 11 bases left between them. The CDR3 region is CASSLDGGAYGYTF. The CDR3 nucleotides read TGTGCCAGCAGCTTGGACGGGGGGGCGTATGGCTACACCTTC.

The chain joins TRBV30 to TRBJ2-3, with 8 bases matching TRBD2. This CDR3 spans 16 amino acids. V dropped 0 bases and J dropped 3; count of bases not matched to a gene: 8. The V gene's germline CDR1 is GTSNPN and CDR2 SVGIG (reference sequence). In nucleotides, the CDR3 is TGTGCCTGGAGTGTAAGTTTAGCGGGGAAGACAGATACGCAGTATTTT. This gives the protein CAWSVSLAGKTDTQYF.

The chain combines TRBV19 with TRBJ2-1; D not resolved. Germline-derived CDR1 and CDR2 are LNHDA and SQIVND (reference sequence). V lost 4 bases and J lost 9, with 13 bases in between. The CDR3 runs 13 residues. The CDR3 sequence: CASSRQVVGEQFF. The CDR3 nucleotides are TGTGCCAGTAGTAGGCAGGTAGTGGGTGAGCAGTTCTTC.

The V and J genes are TRBV2 and TRBJ1-3, with 7 bases aligning to TRBD1. V gave up 1 base and J gave up 4 bases; unmatched junction bases: 4. Germline-derived CDR1 and CDR2 are SNHLY and FYNNEI. This CDR3 has 15 amino acids. The CDR3 DNA reads TGTGCCAGCAGTGAAGTAGGGACAGCCGGAAACACCATATATTTT. It is translated as CASSEVGTAGNTIYF.

This clone was seen a few times. V gene TRBV6-4 combines with J gene TRBJ1-2; 7 positions agree with TRBD1. Germline-derived CDR1 and CDR2 are MRHNA and SNTAGT. V lost 6 bases and J lost 4; bases outside the gene matches: 11. The CDR3 extends over 15 amino acids. The CDR3 sequence is CASRRGTEERYGYTF. The CDR3 coding sequence is TGTGCCAGCAGACGAGGGACAGAAGAGCGCTATGGCTACACCTTC.

V and J are TRBV12-2 and TRBJ1-4; the listed D gene, TRBD1, was not tested against the DNA. TRBV12-2 counts as a pseudogene. The CDR3 has 16 amino acids. In DNA form, the CDR3 reads TGTGCAAGTCGCTTAGCTGTAGGACAGGCGGATGAAAAACTGTTTTTT. This translates into CASRLAVGQADEKLFF.

This clone was found a few times. This sequence joins TRBV27 and TRBJ1-2, with TRBD1 identical over 7 bases. CDR1 MNHEY and CDR2 SMNVEV come from the germline V gene (reference sequence). This CDR3 is 17 amino acids long. V lost 2 bases to trimming and J lost 4 bases; unmatched junction nucleotides: 13. CDR3 region: CASSLRGIGTAAYGYTF. CDR3 DNA: TGTGCCAGCAGTTTAAGAGGGATCGGGACAGCCGCCTATGGCTACACCTTC.

For the CDR3, the DNA is TGTGCCAGCTCGAGGACAGGGGGTGACGAAAAACTGTTTTTT. Encoded protein: CASSRTGGDEKLFF. The chain joins TRBV18 to TRBJ1-4; TRBD1 aligns across 10 bases. The CDR3 sequence is 14 residues long. V shed 6 bases, J shed 8 bases, and the junction held 6 bases outside the gene matches. CDR1 KGHSH and CDR2 LQKENI come from the germline V gene.

The chain combines TRBV5-1 with TRBJ1-2; D gene unclear. Germline lookup yields CDR1 SGHRS and CDR2 YFSETQ. V was clipped by 6 bases and J by 3 bases, with 15 bases between them. The CDR3 loop spans 14 amino acids. In DNA form, the CDR3 reads TGCGCCAGCAACGAGGGAACCGCTTACTATGGCTACACCTTC. Amino acid sequence: CASNEGTAYYGYTF. The full variable domain, its missing parts supplied by reference TRBV5-1 and TRBJ1-2, is KAGVTQTPRYLIKTRGQQVTLSCSPISGHRSVSWYQQTPGQGLQFLFEYFSETQRNKGNFPGRFSGRQFSNSRSEMNVSTLELGDSALYLCASNEGTAYYGYTFGSGTRLTVV.

A remark on this clone: At one end, the junction sequence differs from germline, possibly due to a read error. The rearrangement links TRBV6-1 to TRBJ2-7; no definite D call. Germline V gene lookup returns CDR1 MNHNS and CDR2 SASEGT. The CDR3 sequence is 13 residues long. CDR3 DNA: TGTGCCAGCAGGGAAGGGTCACTATACGAGCAGTACTTC. Residues: CASREGSLYEQYF.